The rows below give T cell receptor beta chains drawn from one sample of a study of T cells in Graves' hyperthyroidism and ophthalmopathy. TCRdb called the multiplex PCR reads again in MiXCR, with one record for every CDR3 protein. The repertoire holds over 300,000 distinct CDR3 sequences, with over 11% as singletons. The sequenced sample consisted of blood. The receptor set was obtained from a woman aged 60 to 75 with Graves' hyperthyroidism. Both conserved end residues are part of each CDR3. Fields, in order: CDR3 DNA, CDR3 protein, clone size, J gene, D gene, V gene. D genes are given only for firm matches. Rows may omit the clone size; those that give it use once, few, many or a size class.

TGTGCCAGCAGCGAAGGGACTAGTAGGAATGAGCAGTTCTTC,CASSEGTSRNEQFF,NA,TRBJ2-1,TRBD2,TRBV27
TGCGCCAGCACCCCTTTAATGGGACACCGTTTAGGTACGCAGTATTTT,CASTPLMGHRLGTQYF,many,TRBJ2-3,NA,TRBV4-1
TGTGCCAGCAGTTACGGGGCAGACCGAGGCTACACCTTC,CASSYGADRGYTF,many,TRBJ1-2,NA,TRBV6-6
TGTGCCAGCAATCCAGGGGGAGGACGGGGGAGGGTTAACACTGAAGCTTTCTTT,CASNPGGGRGRVNTEAFF,many,TRBJ1-1,TRBD1,TRBV6-1
TGTGCCAGTAGTATTGGACAGGGGGCAGGCGGGGAGCTGTTTTTT,CASSIGQGAGGELFF,NA,TRBJ2-2,TRBD1,TRBV19
TGCAGTGCTAGAGGGGGACAGGGGGTCTACGAGCAGTACTTC,CSARGGQGVYEQYF,many,TRBJ2-7,TRBD1,TRBV20-1
TGTGCCAGCAGCTCCTCTAGCGGGAGGGACACCGGGGAGCTGTTTTTT,CASSSSSGRDTGELFF,NA,TRBJ2-2,TRBD2,TRBV5-4
TGTGCCCGAGCCCTAGGGACGCAAGAGACCCAGTACTTC,CARALGTQETQYF,many,TRBJ2-5,NA,TRBV2
TGTGCCAGCACCCCCGCGGGACTAGCGGGAGTAGGTGAGCAGTTCTTC,CASTPAGLAGVGEQFF,many,TRBJ2-1,TRBD2,TRBV27
TGTGCCATCAGCGTTCAGGGATCCCAAGAGACCCAGTACTTC,CAISVQGSQETQYF,NA,TRBJ2-5,NA,TRBV10-3
TGTGCCAGCAGATTACCCGGGACTAGGGCCAATGAGCAGTTCTTC,CASRLPGTRANEQFF,NA,TRBJ2-1,TRBD2,TRBV6-1
TGTGCCTGGAGTGTATCAGGGTACACCGGGGAGCTGTTTTTT,CAWSVSGYTGELFF,many,TRBJ2-2,NA,TRBV30
TGTGCCAGCTCCGTCGGAGTAGCGTCCTACAATGAGCAGTACTTC,CASSVGVASYNEQYF,NA,TRBJ2-7,NA,TRBV6-1
TGTGCCTGGCGGATCGTGGATACGCAGTATTTT,CAWRIVDTQYF,NA,TRBJ2-3,NA,TRBV30
TGTGCCAGCAGCTTAGCAGCCCTGTTGAACACTGAAGCTTTCTTT,CASSLAALLNTEAFF,NA,TRBJ1-1,NA,TRBV7-2
TGTGCCAGCAAAAGTCAGGACTTCTATGGCTACACCTTC,CASKSQDFYGYTF,many,TRBJ1-2,NA,TRBV5-6
TGCAGTGCTAGAGTAGCCCTTTCGGGAGCCTACGAGCAGTACTTC,CSARVALSGAYEQYF,NA,TRBJ2-7,NA,TRBV20-1
TGTGCCAGCAGTTCCCAACAGGTACTCCCTGAAGCTTTCTTT,CASSSQQVLPEAFF,NA,TRBJ1-1,NA,TRBV12-3/TRBV12-4
TGTGCCTGGAGTCCCAGCTACGAGCAGTACTTC,CAWSPSYEQYF,few,TRBJ2-7,NA,TRBV30
TGCGCCAGCAGGTTGCGGGCATTGGGCCAAGAGACCCAGTACTTC,CASRLRALGQETQYF,NA,TRBJ2-5,NA,TRBV5-1
TGCAGTGCTATAGTCCGCCAAGAGACCCAGTACTTC,CSAIVRQETQYF,many,TRBJ2-5,NA,TRBV20-1
TGTGCCAGCAGTTCTGACAACTATGGCTACACCTTC,CASSSDNYGYTF,many,TRBJ1-2,NA,TRBV12-3/TRBV12-4
TGTGCCAGCAGACAGACAGGGTCCGAGCAGTACTTC,CASRQTGSEQYF,many,TRBJ2-7,TRBD1,TRBV3-1